The 9 T cell receptor beta chains in this list originate from one sample, sequenced in a study of blood T cell repertoires in COVID-19. Profiled with immunoSEQ multiplex PCR; TCRdb holds only in-frame clones, not every one. Of 200,000 to 250,000 clones listed, more than 75% are singletons. The sample taken for sequencing was peripheral blood. Receptors originate from a woman at least 80 years old with COVID-19, enrolled during active disease.

The chain combines TRBV7-2 with TRBJ1-1, with TRBD1 matching 10 bases. V lost 2 bases to trimming and J lost 7 bases; unmatched junction nucleotides: 10. The CDR3 consists of 16 residues. In germline, CDR1 is SGHTA, CDR2 FQGNSA. The chain's CDR3 is CASSLRPRGTGDEAFF. CDR3 bases: TGTGCCAGCAGCTTAAGGCCCCGGGGGACAGGGGATGAAGCTTTCTTT.

The V call is TRBV6-4, the J call TRBJ2-2, with 10 bases fitting TRBD2. Trimming cost V 6 bases and J 3 bases; bases outside gene matches: 4. Germline assignment: CDR1 MRHNA and CDR2 SNTAGT. This CDR3 spans 15 amino acids. For the CDR3, the DNA is TGTGCCAGCAGACGAGCGGGGGGGGACACCGGGGAGCTGTTTTTT. Translated: CASRRAGGDTGELFF.

V and J are TRBV3-1 (or the pseudogene TRBV3-2) and TRBJ2-5; D remains unclear. Trimming stripped 5 bases from V and 0 bases from J, with 22 bases between. CDR1 is LGHDT, CDR2 YNNKEL, per germline (reference sequence). CDR3 size: 18 residues. DNA for the CDR3: TGTGCCAGCAGCAAGTTCATTAGACAAATCCGGAACCAAGAGACCCAGTACTTC. It yields the protein CASSKFIRQIRNQETQYF.

V and J are TRBV3-1 (or the pseudogene TRBV3-2) and TRBJ2-7; 8 bases agree with TRBD2. The CDR3 covers 16 residues. CDR1 and CDR2 (germline): LGHDT, YNNKEL (reference sequence). After removal of 0 bases from V and 2 bases from J, the junction contained 6 bases not matched to a gene. The CDR3, as DNA: TGTGCCAGCAGCCAAGATATCGAGCGGGGGACCTACGAGCAGTACTTC. This gives the protein CASSQDIERGTYEQYF.

Worth noting for this clone: Other DNA sequences in this specimen translate into the identical CDR3. The rearrangement uses TRBV5-1 and TRBJ2-1; 7 bases line up with TRBD1. CDR3 length: 15 amino acids. Germline CDR1 is SGHRS and CDR2 is YFSETQ. V lost 0 bases and J lost 3; bases outside the gene matches: 3. The CDR3 sequence is CASSLEGQSYNEQFF. CDR3 in DNA: TGCGCCAGCAGCTTGGAGGGACAGAGCTACAATGAGCAGTTCTTC.

The J gene is TRBJ2-1, the V gene TRBV9; 14 nucleotides match TRBD2. V shed 3 bases, J shed 6 bases, and the junction held 11 bases outside the gene matches. The CDR3 runs 18 residues. Germline V gene sequence: CDR1 SGDLS, CDR2 YYNGEE. CDR3 nucleotide sequence: TGTGCCAGCAGCGAGGGACTAGCGGGGGATCGAGGTGGCAATGAGCAGTTCTTC. Protein: CASSEGLAGDRGGNEQFF.

This chain links TRBV29-1 with TRBJ2-1, with a possible D match to TRBD2 (5 bases). Trimming removed 7 bases at V and 9 bases at J, with 13 bases between. CDR1 is SQVTM and CDR2 is ANQGSEA in the germline V gene. This CDR3 is built from 11 residues. For the CDR3, the DNA is TGCAGCGGCGGGCCCTACCGTGAGCAGTTCTTC. Encoded protein: CSGGPYREQFF.

The chain has TRBV6-5 and TRBJ1-3; D gene unclear. CDR3 length: 14 amino acids. The V end was cut by 6 bases, the J end by 4 bases, with 13 bases between. From germline, CDR1 is MNHEY and CDR2 SVGAGI. The CDR3: CASRVSPRGNTIYF. The CDR3 nucleotides are TGTGCCAGCAGGGTCTCCCCGAGGGGAAACACCATATATTTT.

V and J are TRBV7-3 and TRBJ2-3; TRBD2 is a possible D gene (5 bases). Between the trimmed V and J ends, which lost 5 bases and 6 bases, there was a span of 12 bases. Germline V gene lookup returns CDR1 SGHTA and CDR2 FQGTGA. The CDR3 runs 13 residues. Here the CDR3 DNA reads TGTGCCAGCAGCCCCGGGCCGGGGGATACGCAGTATTTT. It codes for CASSPGPGDTQYF.